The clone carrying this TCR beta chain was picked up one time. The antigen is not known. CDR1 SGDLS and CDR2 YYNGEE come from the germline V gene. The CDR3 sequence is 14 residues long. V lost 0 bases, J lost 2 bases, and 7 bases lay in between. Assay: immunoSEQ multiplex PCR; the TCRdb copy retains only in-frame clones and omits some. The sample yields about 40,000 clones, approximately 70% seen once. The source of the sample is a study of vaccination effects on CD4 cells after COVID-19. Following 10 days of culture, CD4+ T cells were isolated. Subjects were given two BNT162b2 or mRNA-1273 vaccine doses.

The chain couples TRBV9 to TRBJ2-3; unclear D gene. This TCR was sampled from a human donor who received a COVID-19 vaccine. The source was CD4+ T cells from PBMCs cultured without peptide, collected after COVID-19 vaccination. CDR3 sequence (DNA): TGTGCCAGCAGCGTAGAAAGAGACACAGATACGCAGTATTTT. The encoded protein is CASSVERDTDTQYF.